What follows are 22 T cell receptor beta chains derived from one specimen sequenced in a study of OX40 agonist ivuxolimab in advanced cancers. Profiling relied on immunoSEQ multiplex PCR, and the TCRdb table lists in-frame clones only, not all of them. Among about 50,000 clones listed, around 86% were seen once. Sequences were derived from CD4+ or CD8+ T cells sorted from blood, sampled in a trial of the OX40 agonist ivuxolimab. The receptors come from an adult with an advanced solid tumor such as melanoma, head and neck, liver or kidney cancer.

The chain employs TRBV7-2 and TRBJ1-5; D is undetermined. Germline assignment: CDR1 SGHTA and CDR2 FQGNSA. The CDR3 is 13 residues long. Trimming took off 1 base at V and 3 bases at J, with 4 bases between the two ends. CDR3 sequence: CASSLENNQPQHF. CDR3 in DNA: TGTGCCAGCAGCTTAGAAAACAATCAGCCCCAGCATTTT.

This clone showed up just once. The chain is built from TRBV28 and TRBJ1-1; D unresolved. This CDR3 is 11 amino acids long. V was pared by 6 bases and J by 9 bases, with 11 bases between. CDR1 is MDHEN and CDR2 is SYDVKM in the germline V gene. CDR3 residues: CASSPHRKAFF. The CDR3, as DNA: TGTGCCAGCAGCCCTCATAGGAAAGCTTTCTTT.

The chain carries TRBV28 and TRBJ2-7; 9 positions agree with TRBD1. CDR1 MDHEN and CDR2 SYDVKM come from the germline V gene. Losses at the gene ends were 5 bases for V and 4 bases for J; bases not matched to a gene: 6. The CDR3 extends over 14 amino acids. CDR3 coding DNA: TGTGCCAGCAGTGACCGGGACAGGGAATACGAGCAGTACTTC. This codes for CASSDRDREYEQYF.

The chain employs TRBV4-2 and TRBJ2-3; 8 bases are a match to TRBD1. The germline CDR1 and CDR2 sequences are LGHNA and YNFKEQ. The CDR3 is 18 residues long. V lost 3 bases to trimming and J lost 3 bases; unmatched junction nucleotides: 14. CDR3 amino acids: CASSHPTTGAEGTDTQYF. CDR3 sequence (DNA): TGTGCCAGCAGCCACCCCACGACAGGGGCTGAAGGGACAGATACGCAGTATTTT.

This clone has a handful of counts. The chain links TRBV7-7 to TRBJ2-5; the D is unclear. Germline V lookup: CDR1 SSHAT, CDR2 FNYEAQ (reference sequence). V lost 1 base and J lost 2, with 11 bases in between. The CDR3 extends over 15 amino acids. CDR3 DNA sequence: TGTGCCAGCAGCTTAGACCAAGCTCCTCAAGAGACCCAGTACTTC. As protein: CASSLDQAPQETQYF. Together with reference TRBV7-7 and TRBJ2-5, the CDR3 gives the full variable domain: GAGVSQSPRYKVTKRGQDVTLRCDPISSHATLYWYQQALGQGPEFLTYFNYEAQPDKSGLPSDRFSAERPEGSISTLTIQRTEQRDSAMYRCASSLDQAPQETQYFGPGTRLLVL.

This sequence joins TRBV19 and TRBJ1-2; D is unclear. From germline, CDR1 is LNHDA and CDR2 SQIVND (reference sequence). The CDR3 consists of 16 residues. V gave up 7 bases and J gave up 5 bases, with 23 bases separating them. CDR3 sequence: CASKRQGPKLLYGYTF. The DNA of the CDR3 is TGTGCCAGTAAGAGACAAGGGCCAAAGTTGTTATATGGCTACACCTTC.

The chain is built from TRBV18 and TRBJ1-1; TRBD1 agrees at 9 bases. The CDR3 covers 14 residues. Germline V CDR1 and CDR2: KGHSH, LQKENI. Losses at the gene ends were 4 bases for V and 4 bases for J; bases not matched to a gene: 4. This chain's CDR3 is CASSHRDRVTEAFF. In DNA form, the CDR3 reads TGTGCCAGCTCACACCGGGACAGGGTCACTGAAGCTTTCTTT.

The rearrangement joins TRBV5-1 to TRBJ2-2; D not certain. CDR3 length: 11 amino acids. Looked up from germline, CDR1 is SGHRS and CDR2 is YFSETQ. With 2 bases removed from V and 5 bases from J, the gap between germline ends came to 1 base. CDR3 amino acids: CASSFTGELFF. CDR3 sequence (DNA): TGCGCCAGCAGCTTTACCGGGGAGCTGTTTTTT.

The gene calls are TRBV19 and TRBJ2-1, with D possibly matching TRBD1 (5 bases). The germline V gene encodes CDR1 LNHDA and CDR2 SQIVND (reference sequence). The CDR3 is 12 residues long. V was pared by 3 bases and J by 9 bases, with 9 bases between. CDR3 region: CASSIRVGEQFF. The CDR3 DNA follows: TGTGCCAGTAGTATCAGGGTCGGTGAGCAGTTCTTC.

This chain links TRBV7-2 with TRBJ2-1; 7 bases are shared with TRBD2. V was clipped by 1 base and J by 6 bases; unmatched bases: 0. The length of the CDR3 is 13 residues. The germline CDR1 and CDR2 sequences are SGHTA and FQGNSA. The CDR3 DNA reads as TGTGCCAGCAGCTTAGGACTAGCCAATGAGCAGTTCTTC. The encoded protein is CASSLGLANEQFF.

The chain couples TRBV28 to TRBJ2-6; 13 bases are a match to TRBD2. Germline V gives CDR1 MDHEN, CDR2 SYDVKM. V lost 10 bases, J lost 0 bases, and 6 bases stayed unmatched. This CDR3 comprises 17 residues. This CDR3 reads CATRLAGGPSGANVLTF. In DNA, the CDR3 is TGTGCCACCAGACTAGCGGGGGGACCCTCTGGGGCCAACGTCCTGACTTTC.

V is TRBV4-1 and J is TRBJ2-3; 15 positions match TRBD2. The germline CDR1 and CDR2 sequences are MGHRA and YSYEKL. This CDR3 region has 21 residues. Trimming at V came to 2 bases and at J to 0 bases, leaving 12 bases not matched to a gene. CDR3 sequence: CASSQPYGLAGGGESTDTQYF. CDR3 in DNA: TGCGCCAGCAGCCAACCTTACGGACTAGCGGGAGGGGGCGAAAGCACAGATACGCAGTATTTT.

In this sample, this clone turned up a few times. V gene TRBV6-5 combines with J gene TRBJ2-7; 9 bases map to TRBD1. The CDR3 runs to 15 residues. Germline trimming cut 2 bases from V and 6 bases from J; bases unmatched to any gene: 8. From germline, CDR1 is MNHEY and CDR2 SVGAGI. In nucleotides, the CDR3 is TGTGCCAGCAGTTACACCACAGGGGGCCGTGGCGAGCAGTACTTC. Translating gives CASSYTTGGRGEQYF.

The J gene is TRBJ1-2, the V gene TRBV7-2; D remains ambiguous. The V end lost 3 bases, the J end lost 0 bases, and 8 bases lay between the germline ends. The CDR3 has 14 residues. Germline lookup yields CDR1 SGHTA and CDR2 FQGNSA. The CDR3 sequence: CASSLGGSNYGYTF. CDR3 nucleotides: TGTGCCAGCAGCTTGGGAGGGTCTAACTATGGCTACACCTTC.

This clone is medium-sized within its sample. Other DNA sequences in this specimen translate into the identical CDR3. J is TRBJ1-1 and V is TRBV7-9; D gene ambiguous. The germline gives CDR1 SEHNR, CDR2 FQNEAQ (reference sequence). V shed 3 bases and J shed 3 bases, with 5 bases lying between them. This CDR3 is 12 amino acids long. Here the CDR3 DNA reads TGTGCCAGCAGCTTCGGGGACACTGAAGCTTTCTTT. Amino acid sequence: CASSFGDTEAFF.

The chain carries TRBV30 and TRBJ2-5, with D possibly TRBD2 on 7 matching bases. The CDR3 runs to 16 residues. Per germline, CDR1 GTSNPN and CDR2 SVGIG (reference sequence). V was shortened by 8 bases and J by 4 bases, with 26 bases between the two germline ends. The CDR3 sequence is CAREGSGLVGGETQYF. The CDR3 DNA reads as TGTGCCAGAGAGGGTAGCGGGCTGGTAGGGGGAGAGACCCAGTACTTC.

This clone was seen a single time. The CDR3 loop is CASSPGQDYGYTF. The CDR3 DNA reads TGCGCCAGCAGCCCTGGACAGGACTATGGCTACACCTTC. V usage is TRBV4-1 and J usage is TRBJ1-2, with 7 nucleotides matching TRBD1. The V gene's germline CDR1 is MGHRA and CDR2 YSYEKL. V lost 4 bases, J lost 3 bases, and 2 bases stayed unmatched. The CDR3 length is 13 residues.

A single count supports this clone. This chain joins TRBV13 and TRBJ2-1, with 12 bases identical to TRBD1. The V segment lost 5 bases and the J segment 10 bases; nucleotides outside the gene matches: 9. CDR3 size: 15 residues. The germline gives CDR1 PRHDT, CDR2 FYEKMQ (reference sequence). The CDR3 region is CASSRGQGAGGEQFF. The CDR3 nucleotides are TGTGCCAGCAGCCGGGGACAGGGGGCTGGGGGCGAGCAGTTCTTC.

This clone was observed a single time. The chain couples TRBV4-3 to TRBJ2-7, with a weak D call TRBD2 (5 bases). V gave up 0 bases and J gave up 3 bases, with 9 bases separating them. In germline, CDR1 is LGHNA, CDR2 YSLEER. The CDR3 sequence is 14 residues long. The CDR3 nucleotides read TGCGCCAGCAGCCAAGATCGCGACTACTACGAGCAGTACTTC. This encodes CASSQDRDYYEQYF.

In its sample, this clone was seen a few times. The chain recombines TRBV27 with TRBJ2-7, with 9 bases lining up with TRBD1. The CDR3 has 15 amino acids. With V trimmed by 3 bases and J by 7 bases, 10 bases remained unmatched. Germline V lookup: CDR1 MNHEY, CDR2 SMNVEV (reference sequence). The CDR3 loop is CASSFVDRGWGEQYF. The CDR3 DNA is TGTGCCAGCAGTTTTGTGGACAGGGGTTGGGGAGAGCAGTACTTC.

The chain has TRBV6-5 and TRBJ2-7, with D possibly called TRBD1 or TRBD2 (5 bases each). This CDR3 is 13 amino acids long. CDR1 MNHEY and CDR2 SVGAGI come from the germline V gene. Between the trimmed V and J ends, which lost 6 bases and 4 bases, there was a span of 13 bases. In nucleotides, the CDR3 is TGTGCCAGCAGCCTCGGGACGGGGTACGAGCAGTACTTC. Encoded protein: CASSLGTGYEQYF.

This clone has just one count. The chain uses TRBV30 and TRBJ1-1; D call uncertain. Germline V lookup: CDR1 GTSNPN, CDR2 SVGIG (reference sequence). V was shortened by 5 bases and J by 8 bases, with 12 bases between the two germline ends. This CDR3 spans 11 amino acids. In nucleotides, the CDR3 is TGTGCCTGGGTCATGAACGGGGAAGCTTTCTTT. This sequence encodes CAWVMNGEAFF.